Sequencing of this T cell receptor (beta chain) was carried out in a study of T cell repertoires in cytomegalovirus infection. Study at large: Public TCR beta signatures marked donors with CMV infection and the matching HLA.

MiXCR, applied by TCRdb to the reads, yields one record per CDR3 protein. The repertoire holds hundreds of thousands of distinct CDR3 sequences, roughly 29% seen once, with around 20% in the top ten. Trimming took off 5 bases at V and 6 bases at J, with 17 bases between the two ends. The CDR3 is made up of 13 amino acids. In germline, CDR1 is SQVTM, CDR2 ANQGSEA. As regards this clonotype: Antigen unknown.

This TCR was recovered from a human donor in good health (CMV status not recorded). Some clones in this sample may be carry-over from other donors' samples. The starting material was cultured PBMCs, obtained from culture after CMV antigen stimulation. The chain couples TRBV29-1 to TRBJ2-7; D may match TRBD1 or TRBD2 (5 bases each). The CDR3 is CSVYGTAGSEQYF. For the CDR3, the DNA is TGCAGCGTTTACGGGACGGCTGGATCCGAGCAGTACTTC.